The clone carrying this TCR beta chain has only one observation. What it binds is unknown. Generated by immunoSEQ multiplex PCR, the TCRdb table keeps only in-frame clones and is missing some. The repertoire holds fewer than 200,000 clones, with around 89% as singletons. Time point meaning: blood 4 weeks post-SBRT, at nephrectomy. Treatment denoted: 15 Gy SBRT to primary tumor, nephrectomy 4 weeks later. Nephrectomy followed 15 Gy stereotactic body radiation by 4 weeks. The source of the sample is a study of radiation and T cells in renal cell carcinoma. Study-wide results and caveats: Top tumor clonotypes rose in blood 2 weeks post-radiation, then contracted.

This specimen was blood, taken from a patient whose treatment included radiotherapy and nephrectomy. This receptor was identified in a woman aged 45-65 years with renal cell carcinoma.

This CDR3 reads CASSQGNWDNEQFF. In DNA form, the CDR3 reads TGCGCCAGCAGCCAAGGAAACTGGGACAATGAGCAGTTCTTC. The chain combines TRBV4-1 with TRBJ2-1, with D hard to call. The CDR3 is 14 amino acids. From germline, CDR1 is MGHRA and CDR2 YSYEKL. V was cut by 1 base and J by 5 bases, with 9 bases left in between.